Given below is one T cell receptor beta chain in context. Generated by immunoSEQ multiplex PCR, the TCRdb table keeps only in-frame clones and is missing some. The sample includes under 400,000 clones, 80% to 90% seen only once; the top ten take 3.5% to 4.5%. Cohort allocation depended upon clinical history that participants reported. This specimen comes from a study of blood T cell repertoires in COVID-19. The wider study: Sources were T cells, B-cell-depleted T cells, or PBMCs; the material itself was cDNA or gDNA.

The sequenced sample was PBMCs or T cells enriched from blood (not recorded which). This sequence was found in a woman aged 40 to 49 with acute COVID-19.

CDR3 nucleotide sequence: TGCGCCAGCAGCTTTTCTCAAATTTCCGGTGAGCAGTTCTTC. Protein: CASSFSQISGEQFF. The genes are TRBV5-1 and TRBJ2-1; D is unclear. Trimming pared 2 bases from V and 9 bases from J, leaving 15 bases between. This CDR3 is 14 amino acids long. CDR1 SGHRS and CDR2 YFSETQ come from the germline V gene.